The T cell receptor (beta chain) described here comes from a study of spatial heterogeneity in lung cancer. Study-level results: It was found that expanded intratumoral alpha and beta TCR counts tracked tumor mutation counts.

CDR3 size: 16 residues. Trimming took 1 base from V and 6 from J; bases not matched to a gene: 9. Germline CDR1 reads LGHNA; CDR2 reads YNFKEQ. TCRdb recomputed calls from the 5' RACE reads with MiXCR, one row per CDR3 protein. The repertoire holds some 11,000 distinct CDR3 sequences, more than 4.5% seen once, with roughly 12% in the top ten. By sample share, this clonotype is medium-sized (0.01 to 0.1%). Its antigen remains unknown. Since the library was made to target alpha chains, this beta chain is a stray read and its abundance is not meaningful. Time point reported: sample taken at primary tumor resection. Untreated early-stage non-small cell lung cancer patients, some 70 in total, were the donors.

The rearrangement uses TRBV4-2 and TRBJ2-1; TRBD1 matches at 7 bases. Specimen: lung tumor tissue, collected at surgery. This sequence originates from a male donor with early-stage non-small cell lung cancer. The CDR3 DNA sequence: TGTGCCAGCAGCCAAGTTCAAGGGACAGCTTCCAATGAGCAGTTCTTC. Protein sequence: CASSQVQGTASNEQFF.